This paragraph covers one T cell receptor (beta chain) sequence. Here immunoSEQ multiplex PCR was the method, and the copy in TCRdb shows in-frame clones only, minus some. This sample has millions of clones, with about 95% found just once. Germline lookup yields CDR1 SQVTM and CDR2 ANQGSEA. CDR3 length: 13 amino acids. Germline trimming cut 2 bases from V and 6 bases from J; bases unmatched to any gene: 6. The data belong to a study of shared clonotypes between healthy human individuals. Naive CD8 isolation took CD45RO-negative cells positively selected for CCR7 and excluded terminally differentiated effector memory CD45RA+ cells.

Sample: naive CD8+ T cells sorted from blood. The V call is TRBV29-1, the J call TRBJ1-2, with 7 bases aligning to TRBD1. The receptor was derived from a man aged 18 to 35 in good health. The CDR3 DNA is TGCAGCGTTGAATCGACAGGGATCGATGGCTACACCTTC. Its protein product is CSVESTGIDGYTF.